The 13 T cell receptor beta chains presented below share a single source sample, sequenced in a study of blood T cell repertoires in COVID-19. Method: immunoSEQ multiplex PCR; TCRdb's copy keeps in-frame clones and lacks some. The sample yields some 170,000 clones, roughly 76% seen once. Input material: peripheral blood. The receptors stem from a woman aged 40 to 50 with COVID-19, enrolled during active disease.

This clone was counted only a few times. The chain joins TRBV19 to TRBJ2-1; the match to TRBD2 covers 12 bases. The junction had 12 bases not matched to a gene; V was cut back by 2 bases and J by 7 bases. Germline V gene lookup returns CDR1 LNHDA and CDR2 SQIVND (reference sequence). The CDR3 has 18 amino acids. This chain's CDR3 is CASSIKASGRAWGNEQFF. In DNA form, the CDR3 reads TGTGCCAGTAGTATAAAGGCTAGCGGGAGGGCCTGGGGAAATGAGCAGTTCTTC. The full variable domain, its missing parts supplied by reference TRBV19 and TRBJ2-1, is DGGITQSPKYLFRKEGQNVTLSCEQNLNHDAMYWYRQDPGQGLRLIYYSQIVNDFQKGDIAEGYSVSREKKESFPLTVTSAQKNPTAFYLCASSIKASGRAWGNEQFFGPGTRLTVL.

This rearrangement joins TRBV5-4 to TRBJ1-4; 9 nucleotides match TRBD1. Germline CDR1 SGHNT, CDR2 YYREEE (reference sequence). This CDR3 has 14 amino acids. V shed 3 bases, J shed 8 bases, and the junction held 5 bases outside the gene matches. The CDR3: CASSSGQGSEKLFF. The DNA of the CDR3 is TGTGCCAGCAGCTCGGGACAGGGAAGCGAAAAACTGTTTTTT.

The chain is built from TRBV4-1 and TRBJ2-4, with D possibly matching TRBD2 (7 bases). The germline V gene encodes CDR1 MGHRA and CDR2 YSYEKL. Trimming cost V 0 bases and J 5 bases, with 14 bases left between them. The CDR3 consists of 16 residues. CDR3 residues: CASSQDQGRGQNIQYF. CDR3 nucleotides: TGCGCCAGCAGCCAAGATCAGGGGAGGGGCCAAAACATTCAGTACTTC.

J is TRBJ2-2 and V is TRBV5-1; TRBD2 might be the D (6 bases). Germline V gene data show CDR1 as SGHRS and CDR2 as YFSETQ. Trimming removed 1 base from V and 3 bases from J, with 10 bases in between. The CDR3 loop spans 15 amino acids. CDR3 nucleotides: TGCGCCAGCAGCTTGTCGACTAGTGACACCGGGGAGCTGTTTTTT. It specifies CASSLSTSDTGELFF. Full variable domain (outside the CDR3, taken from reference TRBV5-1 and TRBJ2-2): KAGVTQTPRYLIKTRGQQVTLSCSPISGHRSVSWYQQTPGQGLQFLFEYFSETQRNKGNFPGRFSGRQFSNSRSEMNVSTLELGDSALYLCASSLSTSDTGELFFGEGSRLTVL.

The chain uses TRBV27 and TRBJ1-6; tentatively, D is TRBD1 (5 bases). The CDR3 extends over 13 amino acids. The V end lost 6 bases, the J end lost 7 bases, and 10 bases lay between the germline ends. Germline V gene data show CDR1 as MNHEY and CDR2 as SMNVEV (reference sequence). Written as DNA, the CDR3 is TGTGCCAGCAGGATGAACAGGAATTCACCCCTCCACTTT. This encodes CASRMNRNSPLHF.

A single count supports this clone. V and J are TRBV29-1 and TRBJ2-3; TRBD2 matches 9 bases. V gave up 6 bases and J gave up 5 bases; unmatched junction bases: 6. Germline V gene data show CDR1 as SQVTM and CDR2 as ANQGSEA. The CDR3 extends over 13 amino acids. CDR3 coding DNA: TGCAGCGTCGTAGCGGGAGTGGTAGATACGCAGTATTTT. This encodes CSVVAGVVDTQYF.

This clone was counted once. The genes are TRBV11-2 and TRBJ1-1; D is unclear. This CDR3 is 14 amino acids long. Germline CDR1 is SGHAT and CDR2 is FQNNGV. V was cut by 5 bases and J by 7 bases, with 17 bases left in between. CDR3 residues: CASSPIRGAYEAFF. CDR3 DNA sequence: TGTGCCAGCAGCCCGATCAGAGGAGCCTATGAAGCTTTCTTT. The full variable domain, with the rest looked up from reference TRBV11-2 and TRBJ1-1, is EAGVAQSPRYKIIEKRQSVAFWCNPISGHATLYWYQQILGQGPKLLIQFQNNGVVDDSQLPKDRFSAERLKGVDSTLKIQPAKLEDSAVYLCASSPIRGAYEAFFGQGTRLTVV.

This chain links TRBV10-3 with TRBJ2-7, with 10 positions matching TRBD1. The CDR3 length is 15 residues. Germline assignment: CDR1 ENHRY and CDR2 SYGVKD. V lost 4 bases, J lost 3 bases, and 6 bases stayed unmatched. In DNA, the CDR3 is TGTGCCATCAGTGGGGGAAGGACAGGGGGCTACGAGCAGTACTTC. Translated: CAISGGRTGGYEQYF.

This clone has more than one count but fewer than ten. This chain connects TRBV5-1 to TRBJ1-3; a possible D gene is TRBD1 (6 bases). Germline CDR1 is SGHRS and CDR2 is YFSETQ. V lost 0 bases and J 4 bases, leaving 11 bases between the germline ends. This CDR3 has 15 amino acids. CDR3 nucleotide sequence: TGCGCCAGCAGCTTGGAGGCAGGGGCGGGAAACACCATATATTTT. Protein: CASSLEAGAGNTIYF.

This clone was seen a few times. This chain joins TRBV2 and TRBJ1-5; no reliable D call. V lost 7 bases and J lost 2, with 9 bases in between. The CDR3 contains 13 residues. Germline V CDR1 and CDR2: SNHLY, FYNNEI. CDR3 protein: CASNHEGNQPQHF. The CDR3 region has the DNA TGTGCCAGCAATCACGAGGGCAATCAGCCCCAGCATTTT.

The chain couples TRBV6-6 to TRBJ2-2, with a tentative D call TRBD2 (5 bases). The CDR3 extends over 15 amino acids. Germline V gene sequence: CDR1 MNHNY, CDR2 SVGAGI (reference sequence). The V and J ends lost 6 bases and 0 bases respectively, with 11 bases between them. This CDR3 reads CASRPGSANTGELFF. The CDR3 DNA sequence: TGTGCCAGCAGGCCGGGGAGCGCGAACACCGGGGAGCTGTTTTTT.

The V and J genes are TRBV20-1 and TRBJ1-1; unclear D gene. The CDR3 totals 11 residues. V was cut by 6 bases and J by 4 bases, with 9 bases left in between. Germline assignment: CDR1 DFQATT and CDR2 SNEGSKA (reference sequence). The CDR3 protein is CSAGRTTEAFF. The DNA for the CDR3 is TGCAGTGCCGGTAGAACCACTGAAGCTTTCTTT.

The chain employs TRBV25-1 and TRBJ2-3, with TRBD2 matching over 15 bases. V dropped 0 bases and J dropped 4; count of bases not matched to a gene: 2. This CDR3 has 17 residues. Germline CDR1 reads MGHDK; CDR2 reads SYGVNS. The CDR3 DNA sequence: TGTGCCAGCAGTGAATATAGGACTAGCGGGGGGGCAGATACGCAGTATTTT. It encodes CASSEYRTSGGADTQYF.